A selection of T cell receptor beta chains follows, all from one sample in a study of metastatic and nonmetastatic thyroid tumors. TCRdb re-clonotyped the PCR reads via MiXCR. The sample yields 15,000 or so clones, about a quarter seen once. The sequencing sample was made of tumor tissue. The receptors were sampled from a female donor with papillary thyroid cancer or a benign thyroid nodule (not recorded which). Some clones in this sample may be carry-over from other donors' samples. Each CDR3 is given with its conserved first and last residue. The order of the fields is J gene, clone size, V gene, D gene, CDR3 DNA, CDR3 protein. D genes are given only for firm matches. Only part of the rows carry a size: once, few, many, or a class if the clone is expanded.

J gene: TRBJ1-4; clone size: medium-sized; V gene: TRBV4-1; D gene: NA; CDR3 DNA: NA; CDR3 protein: CASSQDFGPGNEKLFF
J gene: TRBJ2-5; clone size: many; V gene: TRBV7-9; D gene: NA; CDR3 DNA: TGTGCCAGCAGCACTCACCCCGGGCAGTTGGAGACCCAGTACTTC; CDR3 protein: CASSTHPGQLETQYF
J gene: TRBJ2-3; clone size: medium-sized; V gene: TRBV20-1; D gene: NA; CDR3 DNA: TGCAGTGCGGAAAACGCCATCACAGATACGCAGTATTTT; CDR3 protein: CSAENAITDTQYF
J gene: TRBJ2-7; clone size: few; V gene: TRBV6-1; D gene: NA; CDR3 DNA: TGTGCCAGCAGTGCTAGCCGATACGAGCAGTACTTC; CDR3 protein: CASSASRYEQYF
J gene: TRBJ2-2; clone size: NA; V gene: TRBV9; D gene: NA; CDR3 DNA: TGTGCCAGCAGCGCTCCGGGCGCCGAGGGCACCGGGGAGCTGTTTTTT; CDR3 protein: CASSAPGAEGTGELFF
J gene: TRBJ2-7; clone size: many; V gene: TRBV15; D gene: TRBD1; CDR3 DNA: TGTGCCACCAGCAGAGAACGGACAGGGGCCTACGAGCAGTACTTC; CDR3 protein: CATSRERTGAYEQYF
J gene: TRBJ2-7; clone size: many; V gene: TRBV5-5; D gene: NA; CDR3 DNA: TGTGCCAGCAGCTTCCAGATTTCCTACGAGCAGTACTTC; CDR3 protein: CASSFQISYEQYF
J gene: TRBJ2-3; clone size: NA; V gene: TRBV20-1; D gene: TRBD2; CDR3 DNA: TGCAGTGCCGGAGCCCGAAGGCCTAGCGGGAGGGCAGATACGCAGTATTTT; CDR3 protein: CSAGARRPSGRADTQYF
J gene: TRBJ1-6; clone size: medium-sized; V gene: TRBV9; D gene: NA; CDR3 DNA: TGTGCCAGCACCGGAGAGGGTCCAGGGAGCAATTCACCCCTCCACTTT; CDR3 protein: CASTGEGPGSNSPLHF
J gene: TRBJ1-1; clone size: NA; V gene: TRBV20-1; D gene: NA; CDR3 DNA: TGCAGTGCTAGAGGGTCGGGGCCCAACACTGAATCTTTCTTT; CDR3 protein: CSARGSGPNTESFF
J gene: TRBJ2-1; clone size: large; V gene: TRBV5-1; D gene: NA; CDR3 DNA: TGCGCCAGCAGCTTGAACGGACTCCACAATGAGCAGTTCTTC; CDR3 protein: CASSLNGLHNEQFF
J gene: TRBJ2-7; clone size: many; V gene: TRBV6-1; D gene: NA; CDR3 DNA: TGTGCCAGCAGCCCCTTCGGGGGGCCCTACGAGCAGTACTTC; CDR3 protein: CASSPFGGPYEQYF
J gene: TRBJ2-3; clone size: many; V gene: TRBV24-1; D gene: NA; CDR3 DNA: TGTGCCACTGGGGTGACGAGCACAGATACGCAGTATTTT; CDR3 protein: CATGVTSTDTQYF
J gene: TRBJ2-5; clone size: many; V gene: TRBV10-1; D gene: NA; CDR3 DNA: TGCGCCAGCAGTCGACAGGTCCAAGAGACCCAGTACTTC; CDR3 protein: CASSRQVQETQYF
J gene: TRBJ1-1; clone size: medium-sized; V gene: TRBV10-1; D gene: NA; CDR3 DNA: TGCGCCAGCCCACCGGGGGATACTGAAGCTTTCTTT; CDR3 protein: CASPPGDTEAFF
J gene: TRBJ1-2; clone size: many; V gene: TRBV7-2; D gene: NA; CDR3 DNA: TGTGCCAGCAGCTTCAGGCAGGGCTATGGCTACACCTTC; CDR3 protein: CASSFRQGYGYTF
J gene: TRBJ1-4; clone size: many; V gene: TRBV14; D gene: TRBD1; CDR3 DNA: TGTGCCAGCAGCCAAGTAAAGGGACAGAGAAATGAAAAACTGTTTTTT; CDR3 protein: CASSQVKGQRNEKLFF
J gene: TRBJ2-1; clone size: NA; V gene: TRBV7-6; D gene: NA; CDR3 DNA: TGTGCCAGCATCCATTTGAGACCGACGCGACCCTACAATGAGCAGTTCTTC; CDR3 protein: CASIHLRPTRPYNEQFF
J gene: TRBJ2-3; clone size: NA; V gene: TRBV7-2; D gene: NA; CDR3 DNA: TGTGCCAGCAGCGCACTACACTCGGATACGCAGTATTTT; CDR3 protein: CASSALHSDTQYF
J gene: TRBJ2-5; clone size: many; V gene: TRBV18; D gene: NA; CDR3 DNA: TGTGCCAGCTCAGGGTACCAAGAGACCCAGTACTTC; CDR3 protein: CASSGYQETQYF
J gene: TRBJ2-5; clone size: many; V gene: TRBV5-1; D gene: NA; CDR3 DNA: TGCGCCAGCAGCTTGCGTCACGGACAAGAGACCCAGTACTTC; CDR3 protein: CASSLRHGQETQYF
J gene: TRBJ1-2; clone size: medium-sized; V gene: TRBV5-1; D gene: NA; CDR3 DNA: TGCGCCAGCAGCCCGTACCTACAGGGCCTCTATGGCTACACCTTC; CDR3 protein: CASSPYLQGLYGYTF
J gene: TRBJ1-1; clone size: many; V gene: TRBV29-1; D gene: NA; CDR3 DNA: TGCAGCGTTGACCCCGGGATAAGAACTGAAGCTTTCTTT; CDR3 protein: CSVDPGIRTEAFF
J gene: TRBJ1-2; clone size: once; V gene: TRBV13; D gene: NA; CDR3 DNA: TGTGCCAGCAGCTTAGGGTCCGGGACGGTTGGGGATGGCTACACCTTC; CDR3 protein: CASSLGSGTVGDGYTF
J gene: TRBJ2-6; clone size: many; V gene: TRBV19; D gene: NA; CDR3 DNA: TGTGCCAGTAGTATAGGCCGCTTTTCTGGGGCCAACGTCCTGACTTTC; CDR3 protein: CASSIGRFSGANVLTF
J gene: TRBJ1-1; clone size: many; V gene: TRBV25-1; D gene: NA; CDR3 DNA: TGTGCCAGCAGTGAAAGGGGGGTCACTGAAGCTTTCTTT; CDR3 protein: CASSERGVTEAFF
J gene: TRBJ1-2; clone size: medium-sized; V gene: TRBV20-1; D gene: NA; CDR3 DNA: TGCAGCGTTCTAGGAGGCTACACCTTC; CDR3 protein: CSVLGGYTF
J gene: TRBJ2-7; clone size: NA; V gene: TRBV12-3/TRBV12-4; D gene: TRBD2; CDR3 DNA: TGTGCCAGCAGCCGTTCCGTGACTAGCGGGAGTTTGCTGAATGAGCAGTACTTC; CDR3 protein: CASSRSVTSGSLLNEQYF
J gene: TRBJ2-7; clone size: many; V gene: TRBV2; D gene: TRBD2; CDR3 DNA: TGTGCCAGCAGTGGATGGACTAGCGGTTACGAGCAGTACTTC; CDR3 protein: CASSGWTSGYEQYF
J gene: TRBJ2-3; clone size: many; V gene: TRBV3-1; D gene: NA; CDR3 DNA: TGTGCCAGCAGCCCTCTGGGGGGGGCGCGGGATACGCAGTATTTT; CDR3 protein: CASSPLGGARDTQYF
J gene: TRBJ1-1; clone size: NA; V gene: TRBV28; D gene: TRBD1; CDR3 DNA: TGTGCCAGCAGGTCTTCAGGGGGCGGGTGGACTGAAGCTTTCTTT; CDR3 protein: CASRSSGGGWTEAFF
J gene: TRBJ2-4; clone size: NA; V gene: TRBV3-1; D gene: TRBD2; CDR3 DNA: TGTGCCAGCAGCCAAGACCTAGCGGGAGTCGGAAACATTCAGTACTTC; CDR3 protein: CASSQDLAGVGNIQYF
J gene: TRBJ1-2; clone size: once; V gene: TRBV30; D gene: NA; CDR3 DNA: TGTGCCTGGAGTGTCACTAACTATGGCTACACCTTC; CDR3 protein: CAWSVTNYGYTF
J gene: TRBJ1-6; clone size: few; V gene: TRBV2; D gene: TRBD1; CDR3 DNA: TGTGCCAGCATTCGGGACAGGGGTTCCAGGGAGCACTTC; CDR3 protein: CASIRDRGSREHF
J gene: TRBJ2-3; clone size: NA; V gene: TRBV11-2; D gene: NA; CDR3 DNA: TGTGCCAGCAGCCGACCGCGGGTCGGTGGCACAGATACGCAGTATTTT; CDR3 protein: CASSRPRVGGTDTQYF
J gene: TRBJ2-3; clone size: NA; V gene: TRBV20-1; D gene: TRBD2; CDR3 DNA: TGCAGTGCTAGACCCCTACTAGCGGGGGTCACAGATACGCAGTATTTT; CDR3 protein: CSARPLLAGVTDTQYF
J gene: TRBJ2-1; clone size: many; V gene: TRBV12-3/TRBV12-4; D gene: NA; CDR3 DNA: TGTGCCAGCCAAGGATCTAATGAGCAGTTCTTC; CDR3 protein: CASQGSNEQFF
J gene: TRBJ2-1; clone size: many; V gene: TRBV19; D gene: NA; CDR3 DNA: TGTGCCAGTAAATCGGCGCGAAACAGGGAACAACTACAATTCACTGAGCAGTTCTTC; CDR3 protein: CASKSARNREQLQFTEQFF
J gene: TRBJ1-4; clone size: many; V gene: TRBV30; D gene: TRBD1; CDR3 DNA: TGTGCCTGGAATCGGGACAGTAATGAAAAACTGTTTTTT; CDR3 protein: CAWNRDSNEKLFF
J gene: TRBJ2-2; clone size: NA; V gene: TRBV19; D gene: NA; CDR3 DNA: TGTGCCAGTAGTCAGGGGACGTCGGGGGAGCTGTTTTTT; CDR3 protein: CASSQGTSGELFF
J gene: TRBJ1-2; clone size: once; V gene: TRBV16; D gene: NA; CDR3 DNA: TGTGCCAGCATCCACTCCTTCCGCGGGGGATTGGGCTGTGGCTACACCTTC; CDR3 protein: CASIHSFRGGLGCGYTF
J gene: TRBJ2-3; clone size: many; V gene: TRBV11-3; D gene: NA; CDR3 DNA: TGTGCCAGCAGCCCGCGGGACTCCAGCACGCAGTATTTT; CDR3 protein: CASSPRDSSTQYF
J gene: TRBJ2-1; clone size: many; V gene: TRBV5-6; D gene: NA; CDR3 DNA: TGTGCCAGCAGCTTATCGGGACGGCAGTTCTTC; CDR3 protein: CASSLSGRQFF
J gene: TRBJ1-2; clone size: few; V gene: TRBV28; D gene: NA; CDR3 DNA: TGTGTCAGCATGCCCTGGATCGTCTATGGCTACACCTTC; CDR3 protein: CVSMPWIVYGYTF
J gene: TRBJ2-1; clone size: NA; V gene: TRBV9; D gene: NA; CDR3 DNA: TGTGCCAGCAGTTCCGAAACGTACAATGAGCAGTTCTTC; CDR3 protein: CASSSETYNEQFF
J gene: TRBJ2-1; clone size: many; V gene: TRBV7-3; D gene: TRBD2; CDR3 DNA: TGTGCCAGCAGCTTCTCTAGCGGGGTCTACAATGAGCAGTTCTTC; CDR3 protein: CASSFSSGVYNEQFF
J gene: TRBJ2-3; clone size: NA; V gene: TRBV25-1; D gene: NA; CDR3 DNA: TGTGCCAGCAGCCCTCAAGGGAGTGCATATACGCAGTATTTT; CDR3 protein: CASSPQGSAYTQYF
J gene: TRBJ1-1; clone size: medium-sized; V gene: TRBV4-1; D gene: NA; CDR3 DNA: TGCGCCAGCAGCCAAGGAGTCATCAACACTGAAGCTTTCTTT; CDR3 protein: CASSQGVINTEAFF
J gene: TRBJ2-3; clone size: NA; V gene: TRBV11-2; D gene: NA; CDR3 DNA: TGTGCCATCAGCCCTACAGGGTATACGCAGTATTTT; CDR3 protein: CAISPTGYTQYF
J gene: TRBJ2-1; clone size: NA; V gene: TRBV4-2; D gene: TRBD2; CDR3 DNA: TGTGCCAGCAGCCAAGATGAGGGTAGCGGGAATGAGCAGTTCTTC; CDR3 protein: CASSQDEGSGNEQFF
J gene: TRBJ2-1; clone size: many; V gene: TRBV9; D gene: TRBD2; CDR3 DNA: TGTGCCAGCAGCGTTTCGGCGGGGGGGTACAATGAGCAGTTCTTC; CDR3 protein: CASSVSAGGYNEQFF
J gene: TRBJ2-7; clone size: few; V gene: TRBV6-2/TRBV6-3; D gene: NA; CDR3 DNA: TGTGCCAGCAGTTACGACGACACAAAGTACGAGCAGTACTTC; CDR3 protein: CASSYDDTKYEQYF
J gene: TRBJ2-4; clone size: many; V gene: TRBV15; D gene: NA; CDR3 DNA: TGTGCCACCAGCAAGGGCCTAGCCAAAAACATTCAGTACTTC; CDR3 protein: CATSKGLAKNIQYF
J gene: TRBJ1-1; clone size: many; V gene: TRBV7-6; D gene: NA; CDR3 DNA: TGTGCCAGCAGCTTAGTAAGAGATACTGAAGCTTTCTTT; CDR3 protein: CASSLVRDTEAFF
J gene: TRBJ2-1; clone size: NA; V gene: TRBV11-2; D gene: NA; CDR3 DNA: TGTGCCTCCGCGTCTCTTGGTCTGGGGTACAATGAGCAGTTCTTC; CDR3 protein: CASASLGLGYNEQFF
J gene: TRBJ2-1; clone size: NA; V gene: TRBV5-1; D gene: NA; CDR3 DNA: TGCGCCAGCAGCTTGGTGGGGTATGGCGATGAGCAGTTCTTC; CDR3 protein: CASSLVGYGDEQFF
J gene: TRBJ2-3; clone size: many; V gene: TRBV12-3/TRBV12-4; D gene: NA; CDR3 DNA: TGTGCCAGCAGTAAATACACAGATACGCAGTATTTT; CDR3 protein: CASSKYTDTQYF
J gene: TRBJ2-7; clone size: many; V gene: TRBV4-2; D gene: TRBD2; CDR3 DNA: TGTGCCAGCAGCCAAGGAATAGGACTAGCATCACCGAGGGAGCAGTACTTC; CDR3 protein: CASSQGIGLASPREQYF